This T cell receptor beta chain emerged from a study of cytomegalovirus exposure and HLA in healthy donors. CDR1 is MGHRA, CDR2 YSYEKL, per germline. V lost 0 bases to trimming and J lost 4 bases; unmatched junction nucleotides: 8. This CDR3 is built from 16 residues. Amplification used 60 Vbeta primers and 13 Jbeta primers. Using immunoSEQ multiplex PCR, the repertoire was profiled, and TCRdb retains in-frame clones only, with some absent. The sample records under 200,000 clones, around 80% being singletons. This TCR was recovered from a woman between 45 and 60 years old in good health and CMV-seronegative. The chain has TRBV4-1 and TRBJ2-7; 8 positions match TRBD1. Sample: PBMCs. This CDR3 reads CASSQDRSGGRYEQYF. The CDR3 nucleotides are TGCGCCAGCAGCCAAGATCGTTCAGGGGGCAGGTACGAGCAGTACTTC.